The rows below give T cell receptor beta chains drawn from one sample of a study of cytomegalovirus exposure and HLA in healthy donors. Here immunoSEQ multiplex PCR was the method, and the copy in TCRdb shows in-frame clones only, minus some. The sample holds 90,000 to 120,000 clones, about 79% seen once. Sequencing was carried out using PBMCs. These receptors were collected from a woman between 18 and 30 years old in good health and CMV-seronegative. CDR3s include the opening cysteine and the closing phenylalanine or tryptophan. The order of the fields is CDR3 length, V gene, D gene, J gene, clone size, CDR3 protein, CDR3 DNA. The D gene is left open where the match is weak. Clone size is not always given. Where it is, it says once, few, many or a class for expanded clones.

14	TRBV7-9	.	TRBJ2-7	once	CASSLDTLPYEQYF	TGTGCCAGCAGCTTAGACACGCTCCCCTACGAGCAGTACTTC
11	TRBV28	.	TRBJ1-1	few	CASAAPGKAFF	TGTGCCAGCGCCGCTCCGGGTAAAGCTTTCTTT
16	TRBV2	TRBD1	TRBJ2-7	once	CASSEGFGQGSYEQYF	TGTGCCAGCAGTGAAGGTTTCGGACAGGGATCCTACGAGCAGTACTTC
13	TRBV28	.	TRBJ1-2	few	CASSPPGLSGYTF	TGTGCCAGCAGTCCGCCAGGGTTATCGGGCTACACCTTC
14	TRBV28	.	TRBJ1-1	.	CASSGGPPGAEAFF	TGTGCCAGCAGTGGAGGGCCGCCAGGAGCTGAAGCTTTCTTT
12	TRBV28	TRBD1	TRBJ1-4	.	CASSQTGVKLFF	TGTGCCAGCAGCCAGACAGGGGTAAAACTGTTTTTT
16	TRBV7-3	TRBD1	TRBJ2-2	.	CASSPGGQGANGELFF	TGTGCCAGCAGCCCCGGGGGACAGGGGGCTAACGGGGAGCTGTTTTTT
16	TRBV27	.	TRBJ2-3	.	CASRSDLGQFTDTQYF	TGTGCCAGCCGATCTGACTTGGGACAATTCACAGATACGCAGTATTTT
13	TRBV19	.	TRBJ1-1	.	CASSISGNTEAFF	TGTGCCAGTAGTATCTCCGGGAACACTGAAGCTTTCTTT
14	TRBV11-2	.	TRBJ1-4	.	CASSLQQDNEKLFF	TGTGCCAGCAGCTTGCAACAGGACAATGAAAAACTGTTTTTT
13	TRBV2	TRBD1	TRBJ1-5	once	CASSRQGGQPQHF	TGTGCCAGCAGTCGACAGGGAGGTCAGCCCCAGCATTTT
13	TRBV7-8	TRBD1	TRBJ1-2	.	CASSWTGEMRYTF	TGTGCCAGCAGCTGGACAGGCGAGATGCGCTACACCTTC
14	TRBV5-6	.	TRBJ1-1	.	CASSLFAGVTEAFF	TGTGCCAGCAGCTTGTTCGCCGGGGTCACTGAAGCTTTCTTT
15	TRBV4-2	.	TRBJ2-7	.	CASSQGPLDYSAQYF	TGTGCCAGCAGCCAAGGGCCCCTGGACTATTCGGCGCAGTACTTC
16	TRBV4-2	TRBD2	TRBJ2-5	.	CASSQDLAGGPETQYF	TGTGCCAGCAGCCAAGACCTAGCGGGAGGGCCAGAGACCCAGTACTTC
15	TRBV5-1	.	TRBJ2-7	.	CASSLAGRGPYEQYF	TGCGCCAGCAGCTTGGCAGGCAGGGGACCCTACGAGCAGTACTTC
13	TRBV14	.	TRBJ1-4	.	CASSPRTDEKLFF	TGTGCCAGCAGCCCTCGGACAGATGAAAAACTGTTTTTT
15	TRBV28	TRBD1	TRBJ1-5	.	CASSQPTGGSQPQHF	TGTGCCAGCAGTCAACCCACAGGGGGAAGTCAGCCCCAGCATTTT